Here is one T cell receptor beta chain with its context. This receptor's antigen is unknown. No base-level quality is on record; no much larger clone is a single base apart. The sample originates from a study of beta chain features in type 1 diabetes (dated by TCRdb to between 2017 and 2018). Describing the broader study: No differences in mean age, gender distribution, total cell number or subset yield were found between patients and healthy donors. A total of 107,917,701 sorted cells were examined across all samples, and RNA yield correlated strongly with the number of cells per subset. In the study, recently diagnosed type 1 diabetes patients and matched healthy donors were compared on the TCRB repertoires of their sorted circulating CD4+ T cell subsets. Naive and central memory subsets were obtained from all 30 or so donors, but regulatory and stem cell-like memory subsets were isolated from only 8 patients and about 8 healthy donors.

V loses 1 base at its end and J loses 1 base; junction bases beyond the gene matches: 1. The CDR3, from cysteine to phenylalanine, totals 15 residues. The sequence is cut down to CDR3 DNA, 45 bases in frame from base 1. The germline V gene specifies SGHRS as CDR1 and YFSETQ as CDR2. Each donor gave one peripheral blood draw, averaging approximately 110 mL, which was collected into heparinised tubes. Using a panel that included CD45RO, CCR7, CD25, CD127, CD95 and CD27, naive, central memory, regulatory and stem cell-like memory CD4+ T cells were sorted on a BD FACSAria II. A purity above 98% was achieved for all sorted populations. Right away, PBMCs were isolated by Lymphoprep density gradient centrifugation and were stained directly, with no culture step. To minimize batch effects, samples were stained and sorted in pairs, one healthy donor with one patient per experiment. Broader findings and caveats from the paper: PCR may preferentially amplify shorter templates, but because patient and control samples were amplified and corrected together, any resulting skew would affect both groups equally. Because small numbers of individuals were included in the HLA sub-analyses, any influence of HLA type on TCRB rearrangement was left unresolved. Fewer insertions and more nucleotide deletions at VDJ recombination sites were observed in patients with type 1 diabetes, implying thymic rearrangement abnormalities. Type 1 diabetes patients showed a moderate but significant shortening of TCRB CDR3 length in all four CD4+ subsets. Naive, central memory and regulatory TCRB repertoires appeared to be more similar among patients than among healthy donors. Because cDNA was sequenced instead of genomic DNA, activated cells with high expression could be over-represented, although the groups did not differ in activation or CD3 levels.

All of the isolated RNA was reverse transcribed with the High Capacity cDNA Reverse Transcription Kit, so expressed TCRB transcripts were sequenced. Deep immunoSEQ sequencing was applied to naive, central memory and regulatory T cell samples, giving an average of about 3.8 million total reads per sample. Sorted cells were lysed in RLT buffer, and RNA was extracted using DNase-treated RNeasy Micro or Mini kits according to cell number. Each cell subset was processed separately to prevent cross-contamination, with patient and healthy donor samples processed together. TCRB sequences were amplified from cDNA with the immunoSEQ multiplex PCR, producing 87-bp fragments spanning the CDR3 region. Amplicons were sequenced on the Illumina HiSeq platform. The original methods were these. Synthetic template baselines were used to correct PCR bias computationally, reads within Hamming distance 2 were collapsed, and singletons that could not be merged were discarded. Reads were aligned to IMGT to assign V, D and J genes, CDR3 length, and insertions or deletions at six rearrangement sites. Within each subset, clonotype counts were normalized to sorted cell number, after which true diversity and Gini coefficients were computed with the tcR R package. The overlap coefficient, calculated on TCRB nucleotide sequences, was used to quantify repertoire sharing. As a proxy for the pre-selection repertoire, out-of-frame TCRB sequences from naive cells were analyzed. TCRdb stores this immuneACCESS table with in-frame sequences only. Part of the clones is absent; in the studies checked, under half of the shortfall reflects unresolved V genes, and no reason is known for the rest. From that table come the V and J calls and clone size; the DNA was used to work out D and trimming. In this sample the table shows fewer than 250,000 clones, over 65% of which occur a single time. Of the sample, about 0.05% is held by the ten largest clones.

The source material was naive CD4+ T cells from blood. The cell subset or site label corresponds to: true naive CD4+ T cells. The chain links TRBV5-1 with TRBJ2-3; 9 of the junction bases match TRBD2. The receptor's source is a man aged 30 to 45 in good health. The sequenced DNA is TGCGCCAGCAGCTTGCCTAGCGGGGGCACAGATACGCAGTATTTT. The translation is CASSLPSGGTDTQYF.